The present entry profiles one TCR beta chain with its context. Antigen unknown. Time point: newly diagnosed, previously untreated cHL patient sample. From thawed PBMCs, magnetic negative selection was used to isolate the CD8+ T cells. Untreated, newly diagnosed classical Hodgkin lymphoma PBMCs were comparators. The CDR3 is made up of 13 amino acids. Germline V gene sequence: CDR1 KGHSH, CDR2 LQKENI. Trimming took off 1 base at V and 4 bases at J, with 8 bases between the two ends. Sequenced by immunoSEQ multiplex PCR; TCRdb stores in-frame clones only, minus some. Here the sample spans around 2,000 clones, about 70% being singletons. The data are from a study of PD-1 blockade in classical Hodgkin lymphoma. General study findings and limits: At baseline, newly diagnosed patients reportedly showed less TCR diversity than healthy donors. The causes of the repertoire differences, possibly disease activity or prior therapy, remain undefined.

Source material: CD8+ T cells from blood. This TCR derives from a human donor with classical Hodgkin lymphoma. This chain joins TRBV18 and TRBJ2-7; D remains unclear. The CDR3 sequence is CASSPLKGYEQYF. The CDR3 DNA follows: TGTGCCAGCTCACCACTAAAGGGATACGAGCAGTACTTC. The full variable domain, in which reference TRBV18 and TRBJ2-7 provide the parts outside the CDR3, is NAGVMQNPRHLVRRRGQEARLRCSPMKGHSHVYWYRQLPEEGLKFMVYLQKENIIDESGMPKERFSAEFPKEGPSILRIQQVVRGDSAAYFCASSPLKGYEQYFGPGTRLTVT.